Listed below are T cell receptor beta chains from one sample, sequenced in a study of T cell repertoires in cytomegalovirus infection. TCRdb processed the reads anew with MiXCR; each CDR3 protein has one entry. This sample carries around 230,000 distinct CDR3 sequences, less than 50% of them seen once, and the ten largest clones take around 60%. Their antigens are not known. Here the sequenced sample was CD8+ T cells from cultured PBMCs, taken from culture after CMV antigen stimulation. The source of these receptors is a human donor in good health (CMV status not recorded). Some clones in this sample may be carry-over from other donors' samples. The CDR3 runs from the conserved cysteine through the conserved F or W. D genes are given only for firm matches. Clone size is shown for a subset of rows, as once, few, many or a class of expanded clone.

V gene,D gene,clone size,J gene,CDR3 DNA,CDR3 protein
TRBV27,NA,NA,TRBJ2-1,TGTGCCAGCAGCTCGCCCACCGCGGGGAGCTCCTACAATGAGCAGTTCTTC,CASSSPTAGSSYNEQFF
TRBV4-1,NA,NA,TRBJ2-1,TGCGCCAGCAGCCAAGGTGGCAGGGGAAGAGGCAATGAGCAGTTCTTC,CASSQGGRGRGNEQFF
TRBV7-2,NA,few,TRBJ2-7,TGTGCCAGCAGCTACCGGCTGGGGACCTACGAGCAGTACTTC,CASSYRLGTYEQYF
TRBV7-6,NA,many,TRBJ2-5,TGTGCCAGCAGCCATTCAGGGAGCGGGACCCAGTACTTC,CASSHSGSGTQYF
TRBV7-3,NA,NA,TRBJ2-1,TGTGCCACCCGGAACGGGTACGACAATGAGCAGTTCTTC,CATRNGYDNEQFF
TRBV25-1,NA,once,TRBJ1-1,TGTGCCAGCAGTGAAGGGGGCAGGAGGAACACTGAAGCTTTCTTT,CASSEGGRRNTEAFF
TRBV7-8,NA,NA,TRBJ1-1,TGTGCCAGCAGCCCCTTCCCCCAGTGGATGAACACTGAAGCTTTCTTT,CASSPFPQWMNTEAFF
TRBV23-1,TRBD1,NA,TRBJ2-7,TGCGCCAGCAGTCAATCGAGAGGGACCCGGGACAGGGGGACCTACGAGCAGTACTTC,CASSQSRGTRDRGTYEQYF
TRBV23-1,TRBD2,many,TRBJ2-2,TGCGCCAGCAGTCAATCAATGTCTAGCGGGAGTCTCAAGGGGAGCACCGGGGAGCTGTTTTTT,CASSQSMSSGSLKGSTGELFF
TRBV27,NA,NA,TRBJ1-2,TGTGCCAGCAGTTTAGGGGGGGAGAGGAATGGCTACACCTTC,CASSLGGERNGYTF
TRBV7-8,TRBD2,NA,TRBJ2-1,TGTGCCAGCAGCCCGGCGGGGGGATCCACCTACAATGAGCAGTTCTTC,CASSPAGGSTYNEQFF
TRBV19,NA,few,TRBJ2-1,TGTGCCAGTAGTACAGGGGTAGAGCAGTTCTTC,CASSTGVEQFF
TRBV6-5,NA,NA,TRBJ1-5,TGTGCCAGCAGCGGGGGGGGGGTTTCTCAGCCCCAGCATTTT,CASSGGGVSQPQHF
TRBV7-2,NA,NA,TRBJ1-2,TGTGCCAGCAGCTTTCGTTCACAGGTTCTTTATGGCTACACCTTC,CASSFRSQVLYGYTF
TRBV5-5,TRBD1,NA,TRBJ1-4,TGTGCCAGCAGCTTGAAGGGACAGGGAAATGAAAAACTGTTTTTT,CASSLKGQGNEKLFF
TRBV11-2,NA,few,TRBJ2-1,TGTGCCAGCAGCTTAATTAGCGAGAGCTCCTACAATGAGCAGTTCTTC,CASSLISESSYNEQFF
TRBV7-9,TRBD1,few,TRBJ2-7,TGTGCCAGCAGCGCGGGACAGGGGGTGGACGAGCAGTACTTC,CASSAGQGVDEQYF
TRBV27,NA,NA,TRBJ1-5,TGTGCCAGCAGTTTCGAATATAGCAATCAGCCCCAGCATTTT,CASSFEYSNQPQHF
TRBV28,NA,few,TRBJ2-3,TGTGCCAGCAGCCCGGTGGCTAGCGTCCCCACAGATACGCAGTATTTT,CASSPVASVPTDTQYF
TRBV5-4,NA,NA,TRBJ1-2,TGTGCCAGCAGCTTGGGGAGCTTAAACTATGGCTACACCTTC,CASSLGSLNYGYTF
TRBV27,NA,NA,TRBJ1-1,TGTGCCAGCAGTCGTACCCCAGGGGAGAACACTGAAGCTTTCTTT,CASSRTPGENTEAFF
TRBV5-6,NA,few,TRBJ2-1,TGTGCCAGCAGCCCTGATCGGCATACCTTATACAATGAGCAGTTCTTC,CASSPDRHTLYNEQFF
TRBV5-1,NA,NA,TRBJ1-2,TGCGCCAGCAGCCCCGCGGTTTCATGGTTTCAGGTGACAGAGAGAGCTAACTATGGCTACACCTTC,CASSPAVSWFQVTERANYGYTF
TRBV27,NA,NA,TRBJ1-5,TGTGCCAGCAGTTCACGGGTTGGCAATCAGCCCCAGCATTTT,CASSSRVGNQPQHF
TRBV7-3,NA,NA,TRBJ2-2,TGTGCCAGCAGCCCTGGGACTTCCGGGGAGCTGTTTTTT,CASSPGTSGELFF
TRBV7-4,NA,NA,TRBJ2-1,TGTGCCAGCAGCCCGGAACGTGAGCAGTTCTTC,CASSPEREQFF
TRBV7-6,NA,few,TRBJ2-1,TGTGCCAGCAGCTTAGTACTGGGGAATGAGCAGTTCTTC,CASSLVLGNEQFF
TRBV7-9,TRBD1,few,TRBJ2-6,TGTGCCAGCAGCTCATCACAGGGGCCTTCCCACTCTGGGGCCAACGTCCTGACTTTC,CASSSSQGPSHSGANVLTF
TRBV4-1,NA,NA,TRBJ2-7,TGCGCCAGCAGCCAAGGACTCCTCTACGAGCAGTACTTC,CASSQGLLYEQYF
TRBV2,NA,NA,TRBJ2-1,TGTGCCAGCAGTGAAGATATAAGGCACTACAATGAGCAGTTCTTC,CASSEDIRHYNEQFF
TRBV12-3/TRBV12-4,TRBD1,NA,TRBJ1-2,TGTGCCAGCAGTTTGGGCAGGGGGCACTATGGCTACACCTTC,CASSLGRGHYGYTF
TRBV9,TRBD1,NA,TRBJ1-6,TGTGCCAGCAGCCCCCACAGGGGGACCGGAGGATCACCCCTCCACTTT,CASSPHRGTGGSPLHF
TRBV9,NA,few,TRBJ2-7,TGTGCCAGCAGCGTAGGGGACAAGTCCTACGAGCAGTACTTC,CASSVGDKSYEQYF
TRBV7-3,TRBD2,few,TRBJ2-1,TGTGCCAGCAGCCCCCGTAGCGGGAGCTCCTACAATGAGCAGTTCTTC,CASSPRSGSSYNEQFF
TRBV7-2,NA,few,TRBJ1-2,TGTGCCATTGCTTCTTTGCGTAGCTACACCTTC,CAIASLRSYTF
TRBV7-8,TRBD1,once,TRBJ2-7,TGTGCCAGCACTAACAGGGGGAGGTTCGGTTACGAGCAGTACTTC,CASTNRGRFGYEQYF
TRBV7-9,TRBD1,NA,TRBJ1-2,TGTGCCAGCAGCCCGGACAGGGACTATGGCTACACCTTC,CASSPDRDYGYTF
TRBV7-2,NA,many,TRBJ2-1,TGTGCCAGCAGCAACGGCAAGCCCTCCTCCTACAATGAGCAGTTCTTC,CASSNGKPSSYNEQFF
TRBV11-1,NA,once,TRBJ2-2,TGTGCCAGCAGCTTAGTACTTAGCTCCGGGGAGCTGTTTTTT,CASSLVLSSGELFF
TRBV7-2,TRBD2,few,TRBJ2-7,TGTGCCAGCAGCTTAGGTGGACTAGCGGGGGCGAGGGAGCAGTACTTC,CASSLGGLAGAREQYF
TRBV20-1,NA,NA,TRBJ2-7,TGCAGTGCTCCCGCGGGTAACTCCTACGAGCAGTACTTC,CSAPAGNSYEQYF
TRBV20-1,NA,NA,TRBJ2-1,TGCAGTGCTAGAGCCGGACCCTCATACAATGAGCAGTTCTTC,CSARAGPSYNEQFF
TRBV20-1,NA,NA,TRBJ2-2,TGCAGTGCTAGTTACCGACTGACCGGGGAGCTGTTTTTT,CSASYRLTGELFF
TRBV7-9,TRBD1,few,TRBJ2-7,TGTGCCAGCAGCTTCGACAGGGTCGAGCAGTACTTC,CASSFDRVEQYF
TRBV7-9,NA,NA,TRBJ2-3,TGTGCCAGCAGCTTGATCCCTTCTAGCACAGATACGCAGTATTTT,CASSLIPSSTDTQYF
TRBV12-3/TRBV12-4,NA,many,TRBJ2-7,TGTGCCAGTGGGGAGGCGGGGAGCTACGAGCAGTACTTC,CASGEAGSYEQYF
TRBV11-2,TRBD2,NA,TRBJ2-1,TGTGCCAGCAGCTTGCCTAGCGGGGGGTCGAGCTCCTACAATGAGCAGTTCTTC,CASSLPSGGSSSYNEQFF